This T cell receptor beta chain came from a study of shared clonotypes between healthy human individuals. Regarding the study as a whole: Richness estimates generally favored naive over memory subsets. Clonotypes which were not shared had lower generation probabilities than clonotypes that all four donors shared. A few donors showed sharing of approximately 4.7% of naive CD4 clonotypes.

A note on this clone: No antigen is known for it.

Here immunoSEQ multiplex PCR was the method, and the copy in TCRdb shows in-frame clones only, minus some. The sample shows roughly 520,000 clones, around 95% of them seen only once. This CDR3 contains 12 residues. J lost 6 bases, V lost 8 bases, and 4 bases had no gene match. CDR1 is MDHEN and CDR2 is SYDVKM in the germline V gene. The receptor was derived from a woman younger than 45 in good health. The chain is built from TRBV28 and TRBJ2-1, with 7 bases fitting TRBD1. Source material: naive CD4+ T cells sorted from blood. Subset given: CD45RA+ positively selected. The CDR3, as DNA: TGTGCCAGCCGGGGACAGATCAATGAGCAGTTCTTC. Translated, it gives CASRGQINEQFF.